This TCR beta chain was observed in a study of T cell repertoires in cytomegalovirus infection. This clonotype was picked up a small number of times. One entry per CDR3 protein results from TCRdb running MiXCR on the reads. The table has 180,000 or so distinct CDR3 sequences, about a sixth seen once; the top ten hold roughly 24%. The receptor comes from a human donor in good health (CMV status not recorded). Some clones in this sample may be carry-over from other donors' samples. What was sequenced was CD8+ T cells from PBMCs.

The CDR3 here is CSASGMPEAFF. The CDR3 DNA reads as TGCAGTGCTTCAGGCATGCCTGAAGCTTTCTTT. V and J are TRBV20-1 and TRBJ1-1; D is ambiguous. Germline lookup yields CDR1 DFQATT and CDR2 SNEGSKA (reference sequence). V was trimmed by 5 bases and J by 6 bases, leaving 10 bases between them. The CDR3 covers 11 residues.